This is a list of T cell receptor beta chains from one sample in a study of blood T cell repertoires in COVID-19. TCRdb's copy holds only in-frame clones and misses some; the assay was immunoSEQ multiplex PCR. The sample yields hundreds of thousands of clones, about 89% seen once. Source material: PBMCs or T cells enriched from blood (not recorded which). Receptors were obtained from a woman aged 25 to 39 who had recovered from COVID-19. CDR3s include the opening cysteine and the closing phenylalanine or tryptophan. Fields, in order: CDR3 protein, CDR3 DNA, V gene, J gene, D gene, clone size. A D gene is named only where the DNA matches it firmly. Clone size appears in some rows only: once, few, many, or a class for an expanded clone.

CDR3 protein: CASSIPSSGSTDTQYF; CDR3 DNA: TGTGCCAGTAGTATCCCCTCTAGCGGGAGCACAGATACGCAGTATTTT; V gene: TRBV19; J gene: TRBJ2-3; D gene: TRBD2; clone size: once
CDR3 protein: CASSSNLQGSYGYTF; CDR3 DNA: TGTGCCAGCAGCTCGAACTTACAGGGGTCCTATGGCTACACCTTC; V gene: TRBV7-2; J gene: TRBJ1-2; D gene: TRBD1; clone size: -
CDR3 protein: CASSLGVAGKETQYF; CDR3 DNA: TGTGCCAGCAGTCTCGGGGTAGCGGGAAAAGAGACCCAGTACTTC; V gene: TRBV28; J gene: TRBJ2-5; D gene: TRBD2; clone size: once
CDR3 protein: CATSSGEYEQYF; CDR3 DNA: TGTGCCACCTCTAGCGGGGAGTACGAGCAGTACTTC; V gene: TRBV3-1/TRBV3-2; J gene: TRBJ2-7; D gene: TRBD2; clone size: -
CDR3 protein: CASSQGGGTTEAFF; CDR3 DNA: TGTGCCAGCAGCCAAGGGGGGGGGACCACTGAAGCTTTCTTT; V gene: TRBV3-1/TRBV3-2; J gene: TRBJ1-1; D gene: -; clone size: -
CDR3 protein: CASSPQPWDSYGYTF; CDR3 DNA: TGCGCCAGCAGCCCACAACCTTGGGACAGCTATGGCTACACCTTC; V gene: TRBV4-3; J gene: TRBJ1-2; D gene: TRBD1; clone size: -
CDR3 protein: CASSPRGRRISTDTQYF; CDR3 DNA: TGTGCTAGCAGCCCAAGAGGGAGGAGAATAAGCACAGATACGCAGTATTTT; V gene: TRBV7-7; J gene: TRBJ2-3; D gene: -; clone size: -
CDR3 protein: CASSYPTGETQYF; CDR3 DNA: TGTGCCAGCAGTTACCCCACCGGGGAGACCCAGTACTTC; V gene: TRBV6-6; J gene: TRBJ2-5; D gene: -; clone size: -
CDR3 protein: CASRGGEGTEAFF; CDR3 DNA: TGTGCCAGCAGAGGGGGCGAGGGCACTGAAGCTTTCTTT; V gene: TRBV12-3/TRBV12-4; J gene: TRBJ1-1; D gene: TRBD1; clone size: -
CDR3 protein: CASSWDRGHNTEAFF; CDR3 DNA: TGCGCCAGCAGCTGGGACAGGGGGCATAATACTGAAGCTTTCTTT; V gene: TRBV5-1; J gene: TRBJ1-1; D gene: TRBD1; clone size: -
CDR3 protein: CASSKNGGGLTSTEAFF; CDR3 DNA: TGTGCCAGCAGCAAAAATGGGGGGGGCCTAACGAGCACTGAAGCTTTCTTT; V gene: TRBV21-1; J gene: TRBJ1-1; D gene: -; clone size: -
CDR3 protein: CASSLAGLADNEQFF; CDR3 DNA: TGTGCCAGCAGCTTAGCGGGGCTAGCGGACAATGAGCAGTTCTTC; V gene: TRBV7-6; J gene: TRBJ2-1; D gene: TRBD2; clone size: -
CDR3 protein: CASSQDWGGTAGYTF; CDR3 DNA: TGTGCCAGCAGCCAAGATTGGGGAGGAACGGCCGGCTACACCTTC; V gene: TRBV3-1/TRBV3-2; J gene: TRBJ1-2; D gene: -; clone size: -
CDR3 protein: CASSSVVGELFF; CDR3 DNA: TGTGCCAGCAGCTCAGTGGTCGGGGAGCTGTTTTTT; V gene: TRBV7-8; J gene: TRBJ2-2; D gene: -; clone size: -
CDR3 protein: CASGLVLKRTEAYEQYF; CDR3 DNA: TGTGCTAGTGGTTTGGTACTTAAGAGGACGGAGGCCTACGAGCAGTACTTC; V gene: TRBV12-5; J gene: TRBJ2-7; D gene: -; clone size: -
CDR3 protein: CASRRTSGRDRDTQYF; CDR3 DNA: TGTGCCAGCAGACGGACTAGCGGGAGGGATCGAGATACGCAGTATTTT; V gene: TRBV3-1/TRBV3-2; J gene: TRBJ2-3; D gene: TRBD2; clone size: -
CDR3 protein: CASSYLREGYETQYF; CDR3 DNA: TGTGCCAGCAGTTACTTGCGGGAGGGCTACGAGACCCAGTACTTC; V gene: TRBV6-5; J gene: TRBJ2-5; D gene: TRBD2; clone size: -
CDR3 protein: CASRRYDREIGEQYF; CDR3 DNA: TGTGCCAGCAGGAGATACGACAGGGAGATTGGCGAGCAGTACTTC; V gene: TRBV11-1; J gene: TRBJ2-7; D gene: TRBD1; clone size: -
CDR3 protein: CAISLDLAGYNEQFF; CDR3 DNA: TGTGCCATCAGTCTAGACCTAGCGGGATACAATGAGCAGTTCTTC; V gene: TRBV10-3; J gene: TRBJ2-1; D gene: TRBD2; clone size: -
CDR3 protein: CASSLASHTDTQYF; CDR3 DNA: TGTGCCAGCAGCTTAGCGAGCCACACAGATACGCAGTATTTT; V gene: TRBV11-3; J gene: TRBJ2-3; D gene: -; clone size: -
CDR3 protein: CASRGQATYEQYF; CDR3 DNA: TGTGCCAGCAGGGGACAGGCAACCTACGAGCAGTACTTC; V gene: TRBV6-5; J gene: TRBJ2-7; D gene: TRBD1; clone size: -
CDR3 protein: CASNRPNTEAFF; CDR3 DNA: TGTGCCAGCAACAGACCCAACACTGAAGCTTTCTTT; V gene: TRBV11-2; J gene: TRBJ1-1; D gene: -; clone size: -
CDR3 protein: CASGWRFGTGYEQYF; CDR3 DNA: TGTGCTAGTGGTTGGCGATTTGGGACAGGCTACGAGCAGTACTTC; V gene: TRBV12-5; J gene: TRBJ2-7; D gene: TRBD1; clone size: once
CDR3 protein: CSASSGTGDQPQHF; CDR3 DNA: TGCAGTGCAAGTTCCGGGACAGGGGATCAGCCCCAGCATTTT; V gene: TRBV20-1; J gene: TRBJ1-5; D gene: TRBD1; clone size: -
CDR3 protein: CASSPGQGPEAFF; CDR3 DNA: TGTGCCAGCTCACCAGGACAGGGACCTGAAGCTTTCTTT; V gene: TRBV18; J gene: TRBJ1-1; D gene: TRBD1; clone size: -
CDR3 protein: CASSHRTGTAGELFF; CDR3 DNA: TGCGCCAGCAGCCACCGGACAGGGACCGCCGGGGAGCTGTTTTTT; V gene: TRBV4-1; J gene: TRBJ2-2; D gene: TRBD1; clone size: -
CDR3 protein: CASSALDGPINEQFF; CDR3 DNA: TGTGCCAGCAGCGCACTAGACGGTCCTATCAATGAGCAGTTCTTC; V gene: TRBV9; J gene: TRBJ2-1; D gene: -; clone size: -
CDR3 protein: CASSQEWNTMNTEAFF; CDR3 DNA: TGTGCCAGCAGCCAAGAATGGAACACTATGAACACTGAAGCTTTCTTT; V gene: TRBV3-1/TRBV3-2; J gene: TRBJ1-1; D gene: -; clone size: -
CDR3 protein: CAISESITGGGGKLFF; CDR3 DNA: TGTGCCATCAGTGAGTCGATAACAGGGGGCGGCGGAAAACTGTTTTTT; V gene: TRBV10-3; J gene: TRBJ1-4; D gene: TRBD1; clone size: -
CDR3 protein: CASSQVREETQYF; CDR3 DNA: TGTGCCAGCAGCCAAGTGCGGGAAGAGACCCAGTACTTC; V gene: TRBV4-2; J gene: TRBJ2-5; D gene: -; clone size: -
CDR3 protein: CASSLTGTQPSGNTIYF; CDR3 DNA: TGCGCCAGCAGCCTAACCGGGACACAGCCCTCTGGAAACACCATATATTTT; V gene: TRBV5-1; J gene: TRBJ1-3; D gene: -; clone size: few
CDR3 protein: CASSLDRGAEAFF; CDR3 DNA: TGTGCCAGCAGTTTGGACAGGGGGGCTGAAGCTTTCTTT; V gene: TRBV6-2/TRBV6-3; J gene: TRBJ1-1; D gene: TRBD1; clone size: -
CDR3 protein: CASSPGATNEKLFF; CDR3 DNA: TGTGCCAGCTCACCAGGAGCAACTAATGAAAAACTGTTTTTT; V gene: TRBV18; J gene: TRBJ1-4; D gene: -; clone size: -
CDR3 protein: CASSINTGLGNTEAFF; CDR3 DNA: TGTGCCAGTAGTATAAACACAGGGCTGGGGAACACTGAAGCTTTCTTT; V gene: TRBV19; J gene: TRBJ1-1; D gene: -; clone size: -
CDR3 protein: CASTAGTGPNNEQFF; CDR3 DNA: TGTGCCAGTACCGCCGGGACAGGGCCCAACAATGAGCAGTTCTTC; V gene: TRBV19; J gene: TRBJ2-1; D gene: TRBD1; clone size: -
CDR3 protein: CATSEAGEEETQYF; CDR3 DNA: TGTGCCACCAGTGAAGCGGGAGAGGAAGAGACCCAGTACTTC; V gene: TRBV24-1; J gene: TRBJ2-5; D gene: TRBD2; clone size: few
CDR3 protein: CASSGTSGSRSRFNEQFF; CDR3 DNA: TGTGCCAGTTCCGGGACTAGCGGGAGCAGAAGTCGTTTCAATGAGCAGTTCTTC; V gene: TRBV28; J gene: TRBJ2-1; D gene: TRBD2; clone size: -
CDR3 protein: CASSLGQHNTEAFF; CDR3 DNA: TGTGCCAGCAGTTTAGGGCAGCATAACACTGAAGCTTTCTTT; V gene: TRBV28; J gene: TRBJ1-1; D gene: -; clone size: -
CDR3 protein: CASSLAKSGIYGYTF; CDR3 DNA: TGTGCCAGCAGCTTAGCTAAGTCGGGGATCTATGGCTACACCTTC; V gene: TRBV7-2; J gene: TRBJ1-2; D gene: -; clone size: -
CDR3 protein: CASSPIRGSGYTF; CDR3 DNA: TGTGCCAGCTCACCAATTCGGGGTTCTGGCTACACCTTC; V gene: TRBV18; J gene: TRBJ1-2; D gene: -; clone size: -
CDR3 protein: CASTLRGNYGYTF; CDR3 DNA: TGTGCCAGCACCCTCCGAGGGAACTATGGCTACACCTTC; V gene: TRBV12-3/TRBV12-4; J gene: TRBJ1-2; D gene: -; clone size: -
CDR3 protein: CASSHNNEQFF; CDR3 DNA: TGTGCCAGCAGCCACAACAATGAGCAGTTCTTC; V gene: TRBV3-1/TRBV3-2; J gene: TRBJ2-1; D gene: -; clone size: -
CDR3 protein: CASRGGGASGKFSEYNEQFF; CDR3 DNA: TGTGCCAGCAGAGGCGGGGGGGCTAGCGGGAAGTTTTCGGAATACAATGAGCAATTCTTC; V gene: TRBV28; J gene: TRBJ2-1; D gene: TRBD2; clone size: -
CDR3 protein: CASSQVATSGRAYEQYF; CDR3 DNA: TGTGCCAGCAGCCAAGTAGCGACTAGCGGGAGGGCATACGAGCAGTACTTC; V gene: TRBV4-2; J gene: TRBJ2-7; D gene: TRBD2; clone size: -
CDR3 protein: CASSFGGSGNTIYF; CDR3 DNA: TGTGCCAGCAGCTTCGGGGGCTCTGGAAACACCATATATTTT; V gene: TRBV11-2; J gene: TRBJ1-3; D gene: -; clone size: -
CDR3 protein: CASSPNPGNQPQHF; CDR3 DNA: TGTGCCAGCAGTCCCAACCCAGGCAATCAGCCCCAGCATTTT; V gene: TRBV27; J gene: TRBJ1-5; D gene: -; clone size: -
CDR3 protein: CASSRDRTNTGELFF; CDR3 DNA: TGTGCTAGCAGCCGGGATCGGACCAACACCGGGGAGCTGTTTTTT; V gene: TRBV7-7; J gene: TRBJ2-2; D gene: -; clone size: -
CDR3 protein: CSASQNVYTEAFF; CDR3 DNA: TGCAGTGCTAGTCAGAATGTGTACACTGAAGCTTTCTTT; V gene: TRBV20-1; J gene: TRBJ1-1; D gene: -; clone size: once
CDR3 protein: CASSLDRGQPQHF; CDR3 DNA: TGTGCCAGCAGCTTAGACAGGGGACAGCCCCAGCATTTT; V gene: TRBV7-8; J gene: TRBJ1-5; D gene: TRBD1; clone size: -
CDR3 protein: CSVEDRGDSYRPGYTF; CDR3 DNA: TGCAGCGTTGAAGATAGGGGGGACAGTTACCGACCTGGCTACACCTTC; V gene: TRBV29-1; J gene: TRBJ1-2; D gene: TRBD1; clone size: -
CDR3 protein: CASSPRGGTTTNEKLFF; CDR3 DNA: TGTGCCAGCTCACCACGGGGGGGAACAACAACTAATGAAAAACTGTTTTTT; V gene: TRBV18; J gene: TRBJ1-4; D gene: -; clone size: -
CDR3 protein: CASSSGTYNTEAFF; CDR3 DNA: TGTGCCAGCAGCAGCGGGACCTACAACACTGAAGCTTTCTTT; V gene: TRBV7-8; J gene: TRBJ1-1; D gene: -; clone size: -
CDR3 protein: CASSPPGQRDGYTF; CDR3 DNA: TGTGCCAGCTCACCACCCGGACAGCGAGATGGCTACACCTTC; V gene: TRBV18; J gene: TRBJ1-2; D gene: -; clone size: -